A single sample is the source of the 20 T cell receptor beta chains below, sequenced in a study of OX40 agonist ivuxolimab in advanced cancers. The data were produced by immunoSEQ multiplex PCR, yet TCRdb's version contains in-frame clones alone and is incomplete. The sample contains under 80,000 clones, roughly 81% of which appear only once. The sequences come from CD4+ or CD8+ T cells sorted from blood, collected in a trial of the OX40 agonist ivuxolimab. These receptors came from an adult with an advanced solid tumor such as melanoma, head and neck, liver or kidney cancer.

V gene TRBV2 combines with J gene TRBJ1-1, with unresolved D. CDR1 and CDR2 from the germline V gene are SNHLY and FYNNEI. CDR3 length equals 12 residues. Trimming took 6 bases from V and 5 from J, leaving 10 bases between them. DNA for the CDR3: TGTGCCAGCAGCCCTGGGAGGACTGAAGCTTTCTTT. It encodes CASSPGRTEAFF.

The rearrangement joins TRBV27 to TRBJ1-6; TRBD1 might be the D (6 bases). The V end was cut by 5 bases, the J end by 0 bases, with 14 bases between. This CDR3 spans 17 amino acids. Germline V CDR1 and CDR2: MNHEY, SMNVEV (reference sequence). CDR3 amino acids: CASSRDRRSSYNSPLHF. The CDR3 DNA reads TGTGCCAGCAGTAGAGACAGGCGGAGCTCCTATAATTCACCCCTCCACTTT.

V is TRBV10-3 and J is TRBJ2-1, with 7 bases matching TRBD1. The V gene's germline CDR1 is ENHRY and CDR2 SYGVKD. With V trimmed by 10 bases and J by 4 bases, 4 bases remained unmatched. This CDR3 region has 12 residues. CDR3 DNA sequence: TGTGCCACCCGGGACAGTTACAATGAGCAGTTCTTC. Its translation: CATRDSYNEQFF.

V is TRBV5-4 and J is TRBJ1-6; D remains ambiguous. CDR3 length equals 14 residues. V was pared by 5 bases and J by 9 bases, with 15 bases between. Per the germline V gene, CDR1 is SGHNT and CDR2 is YYREEE (reference sequence). This CDR3 reads CASRSSETRSPLHF. The CDR3 DNA reads as TGTGCCAGCAGGTCTTCCGAGACTCGTTCACCCCTCCACTTT.

This chain uses TRBV6-6 with TRBJ1-1; D might be TRBD1 (6 bases). V was cut by 7 bases and J by 2 bases, with 14 bases left in between. Germline-derived CDR1 and CDR2 are MNHNY and SVGAGI (reference sequence). The CDR3 is made up of 14 amino acids. The CDR3 region is CASNRDGTNTEAFF. For the CDR3, the DNA is TGTGCCAGCAATCGAGACGGGACAAACACTGAAGCTTTCTTT.

The rearrangement joins TRBV5-4 to TRBJ1-5; the D gene is possibly TRBD1 (5 bases). The CDR3 has 15 residues. V gave up 3 bases and J gave up 1 base, with 11 bases separating them. Germline CDR1 reads SGHNT; CDR2 reads YYREEE (reference sequence). The CDR3 region is CASSSGTASNQPQHF. CDR3 sequence (DNA): TGTGCCAGCAGCTCTGGGACGGCCAGCAATCAGCCCCAGCATTTT.

The chain couples TRBV19 to TRBJ1-5, with 7 positions matching TRBD1. CDR1 and CDR2 from the germline V gene are LNHDA and SQIVND (reference sequence). The CDR3 totals 12 residues. Trimming removed 6 bases from V and 6 bases from J; junction bases left unmatched: 2. This CDR3 reads CASRGDSQPQHF. In DNA, the CDR3 is TGTGCCAGTAGGGGGGACAGTCAGCCCCAGCATTTT.

The chain links TRBV27 to TRBJ1-1, with TRBD1 matching 10 bases. CDR1 is MNHEY and CDR2 is SMNVEV in the germline V gene (reference sequence). V trimming: 8 bases; J trimming: 7 bases; junction bases outside the gene matches: 7. The CDR3 is 13 residues long. The CDR3 loop reads CASSRQGANEAFF. The CDR3 nucleotides are TGTGCCAGCTCCCGACAGGGGGCTAATGAAGCTTTCTTT.

The V and J genes are TRBV5-4 and TRBJ1-6; D gene unclear. Germline V lookup: CDR1 SGHNT, CDR2 YYREEE (reference sequence). The CDR3 is 12 amino acids. V was clipped by 0 bases and J by 5 bases, with 0 bases between them. For the CDR3, the DNA is TGTGCCAGCAGCTTGGATAATTCACCCCTCCACTTT. It is translated as CASSLDNSPLHF.

The rearrangement links TRBV20-1 to TRBJ1-1; maybe TRBD1 (6 bases). The V end lost 5 bases, the J end lost 7 bases, and 11 bases lay between the germline ends. The CDR3 has 11 amino acids. From germline, CDR1 is DFQATT and CDR2 SNEGSKA (reference sequence). CDR3 protein: CSAFQGSEAFF. CDR3 in DNA: TGCAGTGCTTTCCAGGGGAGTGAAGCTTTCTTT.

The chain joins TRBV19 to TRBJ2-5, with 7 bases matching TRBD2. Trimming removed 6 bases from V and 4 bases from J; junction bases left unmatched: 5. The CDR3 covers 13 residues. Germline V gene lookup returns CDR1 LNHDA and CDR2 SQIVND (reference sequence). The chain's CDR3 is CASRDGLVETQYF. CDR3 coding DNA: TGTGCCAGTAGGGATGGACTAGTAGAGACCCAGTACTTC.

The rearrangement links TRBV2 to TRBJ1-4; tentative D call: TRBD1 (6 bases). The CDR3 covers 17 residues. The V gene lost 4 bases and the J gene lost 1 base, with 16 bases spanning the gap. CDR1 is SNHLY and CDR2 is FYNNEI in the germline V gene. CDR3 in DNA: TGTGCCAGCAGTGTAGTACAGGGCCCCGGAACTAATGAAAAACTGTTTTTT. This translates into CASSVVQGPGTNEKLFF.

This clone was seen a few times. This chain uses TRBV5-6 with TRBJ2-2; 8 nucleotides agree with TRBD2. The length of the CDR3 is 16 residues. Germline V gene lookup returns CDR1 SGHDT and CDR2 YYEEEE. V lost 0 bases and J lost 6; bases outside the gene matches: 7. CDR3 protein: CASSLEGLGRAGELFF. As DNA, the CDR3 is TGTGCCAGCAGCTTGGAGGGACTAGGGAGGGCCGGGGAGCTGTTTTTT.

This rearrangement joins TRBV6-4 to TRBJ1-2; 12 bases line up with TRBD1. The CDR3 sequence is 15 residues long. Per the germline V gene, CDR1 is MRHNA and CDR2 is SNTAGT. V gave up 4 bases and J gave up 3 bases; unmatched junction bases: 3. In DNA form, the CDR3 reads TGTGCCAGCAGTGCCGGGACAGGGGGCGACTATGGCTACACCTTC. Its translation is CASSAGTGGDYGYTF.

This chain joins TRBV15 and TRBJ2-3, with 12 nucleotides matching TRBD2. The CDR3 loop spans 16 amino acids. V gave up 6 bases and J gave up 0 bases; unmatched junction bases: 4. Per germline, CDR1 LNHNV and CDR2 YYDKDF (reference sequence). DNA for the CDR3: TGTGCCACCAGAGATGGACTAGCGGGGAGCACAGATACGCAGTATTTT. This sequence encodes CATRDGLAGSTDTQYF.

This clone occurred once. V gene TRBV10-3 combines with J gene TRBJ2-1, with TRBD1 matching over 8 bases. CDR1 and CDR2 from the germline V gene are ENHRY and SYGVKD. The CDR3 totals 16 residues. The V and J ends lost 2 bases and 6 bases, in that order; junction bases with no gene match: 9. The CDR3 nucleotides read TGTGCCATCAGTGAGGGACAGGGCCAAATCGTCAATGAGCAGTTCTTC. Protein sequence: CAISEGQGQIVNEQFF.

This clone was recorded once. The chain employs TRBV18 and TRBJ2-7; no definite D call. The CDR3 contains 13 residues. Germline V gene data show CDR1 as KGHSH and CDR2 as LQKENI. V lost 3 bases and J lost 5, with 11 bases in between. This CDR3 reads CASSPDLLNEQYF. In nucleotides, the CDR3 is TGTGCCAGCTCACCCGACCTTCTGAACGAGCAGTACTTC.

This CDR3 is CASSLAGNYGYTF. CDR3 nucleotides: TGCGCCAGCAGCTTGGCCGGTAACTATGGCTACACCTTC. The chain uses TRBV5-1 and TRBJ1-2; no definite D call. Germline loops: CDR1 SGHRS, CDR2 YFSETQ. The CDR3 totals 13 residues. Deletions cut 0 bases from V and 1 base from J, with 4 bases between.

This rearrangement joins TRBV18 to TRBJ2-7; D may correspond to TRBD1 or TRBD2 (5 bases each). Germline values: CDR1 KGHSH, CDR2 LQKENI. V lost 6 bases, J lost 4 bases, and 19 bases lay in between. The CDR3 covers 15 residues. The CDR3: CASSLTGAERYEQYF. The CDR3 bases are TGTGCCAGCTCTCTAACCGGGGCGGAGAGATACGAGCAGTACTTC.

The chain employs TRBV19 and TRBJ2-2, with no clear D. The CDR3 runs to 12 residues. V shed 7 bases and J shed 0 bases, with 3 bases lying between them. Germline assignment: CDR1 LNHDA and CDR2 SQIVND (reference sequence). The CDR3, as DNA: TGTGCCAGTAATCCGAACACCGGGGAGCTGTTTTTT. Protein: CASNPNTGELFF.